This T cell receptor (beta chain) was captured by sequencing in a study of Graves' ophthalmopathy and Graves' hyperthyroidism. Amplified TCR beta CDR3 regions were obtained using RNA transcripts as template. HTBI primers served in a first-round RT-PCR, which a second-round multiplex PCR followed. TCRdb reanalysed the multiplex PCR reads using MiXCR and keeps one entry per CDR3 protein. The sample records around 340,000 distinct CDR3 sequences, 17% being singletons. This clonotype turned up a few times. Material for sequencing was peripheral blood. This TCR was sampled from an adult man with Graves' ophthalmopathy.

CDR3 sequence reads: CASTPAVGGGEQYF. CDR3 nucleotide sequence: TGTGCCAGCACCCCAGCGGTAGGGGGCGGAGAGCAGTACTTC. The genes are TRBV27 and TRBJ2-7, with 7 bases lining up with TRBD1. The CDR3 loop spans 14 amino acids. Per germline, CDR1 MNHEY and CDR2 SMNVEV (reference sequence). V shed 7 bases and J 7 bases; nucleotides not matched to a gene: 13.